This is a list of T cell receptor beta chains from one sample in a study of blood T cell repertoires in COVID-19. Assay: immunoSEQ multiplex PCR; the TCRdb copy retains only in-frame clones and omits some. The sample shows about 80,000 clones, 70% to 75% of them seen only once. The sequencing sample was made of peripheral blood. The source of these receptors is a man aged 50-60 years with active or convalescent COVID-19. The CDR3 runs from the conserved cysteine through the conserved F or W. The D gene is left open where the match is weak. Where a row states a size, it is once, few, many or the class of an expanded clone; other rows omit it.

j_call	d_call	clone_size	v_call	cdr3_aa	cdr3_nt
TRBJ1-1	TRBD1	.	TRBV10-3	CAISEPPGTGAEAFF	TGTGCCATCAGTGAGCCCCCCGGGACAGGGGCTGAAGCTTTCTTT
TRBJ2-6	.	.	TRBV20-1	CSASPIGANVLTF	TGCAGTGCTAGTCCAATTGGGGCCAACGTCCTGACTTTC
TRBJ1-2	.	.	TRBV21-1	CASSDCKQGYNYGYTF	TGTGCCAGCAGCGACTGTAAACAGGGTTACAACTATGGCTACACCTTC
TRBJ1-2	.	.	TRBV18	CASSPPTGQRGYTF	TGTGCCAGCTCACCCCCGACAGGACAGCGTGGCTACACCTTC
TRBJ2-5	TRBD2	once	TRBV7-7	CASSGVAGGLQETQYF	TGTGCCAGTTCAGGGGTAGCGGGGGGTCTCCAAGAGACCCAGTACTTC
TRBJ1-2	TRBD1	once	TRBV10-3	CAISIQGDYGYTF	TGTGCCATCAGTATCCAGGGGGACTATGGCTACACCTTC
TRBJ2-1	TRBD2	few	TRBV12-5	CASVETSGGAGNEQFF	TGTGCTAGTGTCGAGACTAGCGGGGGGGCCGGGAATGAGCAGTTCTTC
TRBJ1-1	.	.	TRBV11-2	CASSLAVDTEAFF	TGTGCCAGCAGCTTAGCTGTAGACACTGAAGCTTTCTTT
TRBJ2-7	.	.	TRBV7-3	CASSLNTRDEQYF	TGTGCCAGCAGCTTAAATACGAGGGACGAGCAGTACTTC
TRBJ2-7	TRBD1	.	TRBV19	CASSGTGQGAYEQYF	TGTGCCAGTAGTGGTACGGGACAGGGGGCCTACGAGCAGTACTTC
TRBJ1-6	.	.	TRBV5-1	CASSLEGQGENSPLHF	TGCGCCAGCAGCTTGGAAGGGCAGGGTGAAAATTCACCCCTCCACTTT
TRBJ2-3	TRBD2	.	TRBV5-1	CASSSTSGGPVSTDTQYF	TGCGCCAGCAGTTCCACTAGCGGGGGGCCGGTGAGCACAGATACGCAGTATTTT
TRBJ2-3	TRBD2	.	TRBV5-1	CASRLAGGTDTQYF	TGCGCCAGCAGACTAGCGGGGGGTACAGATACGCAGTATTTT
TRBJ2-5	.	few	TRBV19	CASSTRGLGFGETQYF	TGTGCCAGTAGTACTCGCGGGTTGGGTTTTGGGGAGACCCAGTACTTC
TRBJ1-2	.	once	TRBV2	CASRYGSSNYGYTF	TGTGCCAGCAGATACGGGTCAAGCAACTATGGCTACACCTTC
TRBJ2-3	.	few	TRBV2	CASSTRVGPGDTQYF	TGTGCCAGCAGTACCAGGGTGGGGCCAGGGGATACGCAGTATTTT
TRBJ1-1	TRBD1	few	TRBV9	CASSTRQGSAFF	TGTGCCAGCAGCACCCGACAGGGGTCTGCTTTCTTT
TRBJ1-5	TRBD1	.	TRBV2	CASNMGQGNQPQHF	TGTGCCAGCAATATGGGACAGGGGAATCAGCCCCAGCATTTT
TRBJ1-2	.	once	TRBV11-2	CASSPGGGPDGYTF	TGTGCCAGCAGCCCGGGGGGGGGACCCGATGGCTACACCTTC
TRBJ1-2	.	.	TRBV4-1	CASSQVMVSGDGGHYGYTF	TGCGCCAGCAGCCAAGTCATGGTCTCGGGGGACGGGGGTCACTATGGCTACACCTTC
TRBJ1-5	TRBD1	few	TRBV27	CASSSGEGQGSQPQHF	TGTGCCAGCAGTTCCGGTGAGGGACAGGGGTCGCAGCCCCAGCATTTT
TRBJ1-5	.	few	TRBV7-2	CASSLEVRENQPQHF	TGTGCCAGCAGCTTAGAAGTCCGGGAGAATCAGCCCCAGCATTTT
TRBJ2-2	.	.	TRBV6-6	CASSQGRLSGELFF	TGTGCCAGCTCCCAGGGTAGACTCTCCGGGGAGCTGTTTTTT
TRBJ2-5	.	.	TRBV30	CAWSLGARETQYF	TGTGCCTGGAGTCTAGGGGCTCGAGAGACCCAGTACTTC
TRBJ1-2	.	few	TRBV5-6	CASSAQGLNYGYTF	TGTGCCAGCAGCGCACAGGGTCTCAACTATGGCTACACCTTC
TRBJ1-1	.	.	TRBV6-5	CASSLGRGEAFF	TGTGCCAGCAGTCTTGGGCGGGGTGAAGCTTTCTTT
TRBJ2-5	TRBD1	.	TRBV5-1	CASSSTPGQQETQYF	TGCGCCAGCAGCTCGACACCGGGACAGCAAGAGACCCAGTACTTC
TRBJ2-2	.	.	TRBV7-9	CASSRDTFTGELFF	TGTGCCAGCAGCCGGGACACCTTCACCGGGGAGCTGTTTTTT
TRBJ2-1	TRBD2	.	TRBV10-2	CASSTGTSGGLPHEQFF	TGCGCCAGCAGTACCGGGACTAGCGGGGGCCTCCCCCATGAGCAGTTCTTC
TRBJ2-5	.	.	TRBV15	CATSRDKAPPGTQYF	TGTGCCACCAGCAGAGATAAGGCACCCCCAGGGACCCAGTACTTC
TRBJ2-3	.	.	TRBV2	CASSADWGDTQYF	TGTGCCAGCAGTGCGGACTGGGGAGATACGCAGTATTTT
TRBJ2-3	TRBD2	.	TRBV3-1/TRBV3-2	CASSQAAGGQGTQYF	TGTGCCAGCAGCCAAGCAGCGGGGGGGCAGGGAACGCAGTATTTT
TRBJ1-1	.	few	TRBV12-5	CASGWTHNTEAFF	TGTGCTAGTGGCTGGACACATAACACTGAAGCTTTCTTT
TRBJ2-1	.	.	TRBV24-1	CATLLEAEYNEQFF	TGTGCCACCCTCCTCGAGGCAGAATACAATGAGCAGTTCTTC
TRBJ2-2	TRBD2	.	TRBV27	CASSRTSSGTGELFF	TGTGCCAGCAGTCGGACTAGCTCGGGCACCGGGGAGCTGTTTTTT
TRBJ2-3	.	.	TRBV6-6	CASSSTSPPNTQYF	TGTGCCAGCAGCTCCACTAGCCCGCCAAATACGCAGTATTTT
TRBJ2-5	.	.	TRBV11-2	CASSPPWERQETQYF	TGTGCCAGCAGCCCCCCCTGGGAGCGCCAAGAGACCCAGTACTTC
TRBJ2-6	.	once	TRBV3-1/TRBV3-2	CASEAAGRRSGANVLTF	TGTGCCAGCGAGGCGGCAGGGCGCCGCTCTGGGGCCAACGTCCTGACTTTC
TRBJ1-6	TRBD1	.	TRBV27	CASSWDSRSPLHF	TGTGCCAGCAGTTGGGACAGTCGGTCACCCCTCCACTTT
TRBJ2-5	TRBD1	.	TRBV4-1	CASSHVGTGRQETQYF	TGCGCCAGCAGCCACGTAGGGACAGGGAGGCAAGAGACCCAGTACTTC
TRBJ1-1	.	.	TRBV11-2	CASSLGAGNTEAFF	TGTGCCAGCAGCTTAGGAGCAGGGAACACTGAAGCTTTCTTT
TRBJ1-5	.	once	TRBV18	CASSPTGSTNQPQHF	TGTGCCAGCTCACCAACAGGGTCGACAAATCAGCCCCAGCATTTT
TRBJ2-4	.	.	TRBV11-2	CASSLPGATRINKNIQYF	TGTGCCAGCAGCCTCCCGGGAGCCACAAGAATTAACAAAAACATTCAGTACTTC
TRBJ2-7	TRBD2	.	TRBV10-3	CAIRPSGGSYEQYF	TGTGCCATCAGGCCTAGCGGGGGGTCTTACGAGCAGTACTTC
TRBJ1-2	.	.	TRBV25-1	CASSATGTSYGYTF	TGTGCCAGCAGTGCAACAGGAACGAGTTATGGCTACACCTTC
TRBJ2-5	TRBD1	.	TRBV11-3	CASSLGQGDQETQYF	TGTGCCAGCAGCTTAGGACAGGGGGATCAAGAGACCCAGTACTTC